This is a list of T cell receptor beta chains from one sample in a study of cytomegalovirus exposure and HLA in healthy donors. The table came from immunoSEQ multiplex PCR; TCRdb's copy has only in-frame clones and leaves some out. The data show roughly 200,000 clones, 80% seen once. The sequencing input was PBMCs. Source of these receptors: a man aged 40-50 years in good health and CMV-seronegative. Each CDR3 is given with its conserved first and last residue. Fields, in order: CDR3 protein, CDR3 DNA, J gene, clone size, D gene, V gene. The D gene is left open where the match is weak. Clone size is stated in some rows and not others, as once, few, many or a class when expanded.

CDR3: CASSVSTGVIYEQYF
DNA: TGCGCCAGCAGCGTGTCGACAGGAGTAATCTACGAGCAGTACTTC
J: TRBJ2-7
size: once
D: -
V: TRBV5-1

CDR3: CASSYSSGNSPLHF
DNA: TGTGCCAGCAGTTACTCCTCGGGTAATTCACCCCTCCACTTT
J: TRBJ1-6
size: -
D: -
V: TRBV6-6

CDR3: CASSLFRAFSYNEQFF
DNA: TGCGCCAGCAGCTTGTTCAGGGCCTTCTCCTACAATGAGCAGTTCTTC
J: TRBJ2-1
size: -
D: -
V: TRBV5-1

CDR3: CASSLIPQGWGYTF
DNA: TGTGCCAGCAGCTTAATCCCCCAGGGCTGGGGCTACACCTTC
J: TRBJ1-2
size: few
D: -
V: TRBV7-2

CDR3: CASSQWNRGYEQYF
DNA: TGTGCCAGCAGCCAATGGAACAGGGGGTACGAGCAGTACTTC
J: TRBJ2-7
size: -
D: TRBD1
V: TRBV16

CDR3: CASSLSGQSNQPQHF
DNA: TGTGCCAGCTCACTTTCGGGACAGAGCAATCAGCCCCAGCATTTT
J: TRBJ1-5
size: -
D: TRBD1
V: TRBV18

CDR3: CASSLAGTAFNIQYF
DNA: TGTGCCAGCAGCTTAGCGGGGACAGCGTTTAACATTCAGTACTTC
J: TRBJ2-4
size: -
D: TRBD1
V: TRBV7-2

CDR3: CAISEGRGSEQFF
DNA: TGTGCCATCAGCGAGGGTCGGGGGAGTGAGCAGTTCTTC
J: TRBJ2-1
size: -
D: -
V: TRBV10-3

CDR3: CASSYEGAAGNTIYF
DNA: TGTGCCAGCAGTTACGAGGGGGCTGCGGGAAACACCATATATTTT
J: TRBJ1-3
size: -
D: TRBD1
V: TRBV6-5

CDR3: CASRPGGLGYNEQFF
DNA: TGTGCCAGCAGGCCAGGGGGTTTAGGCTACAATGAGCAGTTCTTC
J: TRBJ2-1
size: -
D: TRBD1
V: TRBV7-2

CDR3: CASSEGQSSGNTIYF
DNA: TGCGCCAGCAGCGAGGGACAGTCCTCTGGAAACACCATATATTTT
J: TRBJ1-3
size: -
D: TRBD1
V: TRBV5-1

CDR3: CASSPPGTTNREQYF
DNA: TGTGCCAGCTCACCGCCCGGGACTACAAATCGAGAGCAGTACTTC
J: TRBJ2-7
size: -
D: TRBD2
V: TRBV18

CDR3: CASRHRVYMSEQYF
DNA: TGTGCCAGCAGACACAGGGTGTATATGAGCGAGCAGTACTTC
J: TRBJ2-7
size: -
D: -
V: TRBV27

CDR3: CASSQHIPRGGLTDTQYF
DNA: TGCGCCAGCAGCCAACATATCCCGAGGGGGGGTTTAACGGATACGCAGTATTTT
J: TRBJ2-3
size: -
D: -
V: TRBV4-3

CDR3: CASIKRTGSYNEQFF
DNA: TGTGCCAGCATTAAACGGACTGGCTCCTACAATGAGCAGTTCTTC
J: TRBJ2-1
size: -
D: -
V: TRBV27

CDR3: CASSLVGHPYEQYF
DNA: TGTGCCAGCAGCTTGGTGGGACACCCCTACGAGCAGTACTTC
J: TRBJ2-7
size: -
D: -
V: TRBV27